This T cell receptor beta chain was obtained from a study of blood T cells in healthy people across ages. Germline assignment: CDR1 MNHEY and CDR2 SVGEGT. The CDR3 runs 15 residues. Trimming removed 5 bases at V and 0 bases at J, with 14 bases between. Primed by a sample-barcoded 5' primer and a J-beta primer mix, a second PCR proceeded for 7 to 11 cycles. Per-sample output comprised a minimum of 2.5 million paired-end reads containing CDR3. TCRdb analysed the 5' RACE reads with MiXCR anew, one entry per CDR3 protein. The sample has hundreds of thousands of distinct CDR3 sequences, about 50% seen once.

Specimen: blood. The source is an elderly woman in good health. V gene TRBV6-2 or TRBV6-3 combines with J gene TRBJ2-7; a possible D gene is TRBD1 (6 bases). This chain's CDR3 is CASSTYADSSYEQYF. The CDR3 DNA reads TGTGCCAGCAGTACCTACGCGGACAGCTCCTACGAGCAGTACTTC.